The rows below give T cell receptor beta chains drawn from one sample of a study of blood T cell repertoires in COVID-19. Method: immunoSEQ multiplex PCR; TCRdb's copy keeps in-frame clones and lacks some. Of 200,000 to 250,000 clones in the sample, 80% were seen once. The sample consisted of PBMCs or T cells enriched from blood (not recorded which). These receptors were collected from a man aged 30 to 39 with acute COVID-19. CDR3s include the opening cysteine and the closing phenylalanine or tryptophan. A D gene is named only where the DNA matches it firmly. Some rows have no size entry. The others give once, few or many, or a class for an expanded clone.

j_call v_call clone_size d_call cdr3_nt cdr3_aa
TRBJ2-3 TRBV5-1 NA TRBD2 TGCGCCAGCAGCTCGGGCCTTAGCGGGGGAAGCACAGATACGCAGTATTTT CASSSGLSGGSTDTQYF
TRBJ1-2 TRBV7-2 few NA TGTGCCAGCAGCTTAGGAACAGGGCCGGTTTATGGCTACACCTTC CASSLGTGPVYGYTF
TRBJ2-2 TRBV10-1 once NA TGCGCCAGCAGTGACCCCAGGGGAAACACCGGGGAGCTGTTTTTT CASSDPRGNTGELFF
TRBJ1-2 TRBV30 NA TRBD1 TGTGCCTGGAGCGCATCCGCACGTGGACAGGCGGCCCGAGGCTACACCTTC CAWSASARGQAARGYTF
TRBJ1-2 TRBV6-5 once NA TGTGCCAGCGGGGGGATCGGCTATGGCTACACCTTC CASGGIGYGYTF
TRBJ2-3 TRBV9 NA NA TGTGCCAGCAGCGTCTATAGCGGACGGGATACGCAGTATTTT CASSVYSGRDTQYF
TRBJ1-1 TRBV18 NA NA TGTGCCAGCTCACCACCTCGGGGTTTCACTGAAGCTTTCTTT CASSPPRGFTEAFF
TRBJ1-3 TRBV2 NA NA TGTGCCAGCACCCTCGTCGGAAACACCATATATTTT CASTLVGNTIYF
TRBJ1-1 TRBV5-1 once NA TGCGCCAGCAGCCCGGGGGGGACGGGGAACACTGAAGCTTTCTTT CASSPGGTGNTEAFF
TRBJ2-1 TRBV6-5 NA TRBD1 TGTGCCAGCAGTTATAGGCCGGACAGGGGGTTCAATGAGCAGTTCTTC CASSYRPDRGFNEQFF
TRBJ2-6 TRBV7-6 once NA TGTGCCAGCAGCGCAGGCCTGGGAGGCCTCCTGACTTTC CASSAGLGGLLTF
TRBJ2-5 TRBV3-1/TRBV3-2 few TRBD1 TGTGCCAGCAGCCAAACCGGGACAGCTCCTGTCCAGTACTTC CASSQTGTAPVQYF
TRBJ1-2 TRBV9 NA TRBD1 TGTGCCAGCAGCGTAGAGGCAACCAAGGGGGCTTATGGCTACACCTTC CASSVEATKGAYGYTF
TRBJ2-2 TRBV5-4 NA TRBD1 TGTGCCAGTCGGGACAGGGCCGGAAACACCGGGGAGCTGTTTTTT CASRDRAGNTGELFF
TRBJ1-4 TRBV4-2 NA TRBD1 TGTGCCAGCAGCCAAGGGACAGGGGGGAATGAAAAACTGTTTTTT CASSQGTGGNEKLFF
TRBJ2-5 TRBV20-1 NA TRBD2 TGCAGTGCTAGTCTCCCGGGGGGGGCAGAGACCCAGTACTTC CSASLPGGAETQYF
TRBJ2-5 TRBV29-1 NA NA TGCAGCGTTGTTAGCACCTTTTTAGAGACCCAGTACTTC CSVVSTFLETQYF
TRBJ2-1 TRBV18 few TRBD2 TGTGCCAGCTCCTTGACTAGCTCGAATGAGCAGTTCTTC CASSLTSSNEQFF
TRBJ1-4 TRBV3-1/TRBV3-2 NA TRBD1 TGTGCCAGCAGCCCCGGACAGGGCCTTAATGAAAAACTGTTTTTT CASSPGQGLNEKLFF
TRBJ1-5 TRBV6-6 NA NA TGTGCCAGCAGTTACTCGAACAAAAATCAGCCCCAGCATTTT CASSYSNKNQPQHF
TRBJ1-2 TRBV3-1/TRBV3-2 NA NA TGTGCCAGCAGCCAACGCAGGGCCCGTTACTATGGCTACACCTTC CASSQRRARYYGYTF
TRBJ1-1 TRBV18 NA TRBD1 TGTGCCAGCTCACCGGACAGGGCGAACACTGAAGCTTTCTTT CASSPDRANTEAFF
TRBJ1-1 TRBV2 NA NA TGTGCCAGCCGTATGGGCAGCCCAATCTTT CASRMGSPIF
TRBJ1-3 TRBV28 NA NA TGTGCCAGCAGTTTAAAGTTGAGCTCTGGAAACACCATATATTTT CASSLKLSSGNTIYF
TRBJ1-1 TRBV19 NA NA TGTGCCAGTAGTATCCCTTCCAGGGTTGGCACTGAAGCTTTCTTT CASSIPSRVGTEAFF
TRBJ1-2 TRBV6-4 NA NA TGTGCCAGCAGTGGAGGGTCGCACCGGGCTAACTATGGCTACACCTTC CASSGGSHRANYGYTF
TRBJ1-5 TRBV20-1 NA NA TGCAGTGCTAGTATACAGGGATACAGCAATCAGCCCCAGCATTTT CSASIQGYSNQPQHF
TRBJ2-2 TRBV11-2 NA NA TGTGCCAGCAGCTTAGCTCAGTACACCGGGGAGCTGTTTTTT CASSLAQYTGELFF
TRBJ1-1 TRBV10-1 NA NA TGCGCCAGCAGTGAGTACCGGGATCTGAACACTGAAGCTTTCTTT CASSEYRDLNTEAFF
TRBJ2-7 TRBV5-4 NA TRBD2 TGTGCCAGCAGCCAACCACTAGCGGGGGAAGGCGAGCAGTACTTC CASSQPLAGEGEQYF
TRBJ1-1 TRBV21-1 NA NA TGTGCCAGTCCTCGGACAGTACGAAACACTGAAGCTTTCTTT CASPRTVRNTEAFF
TRBJ1-1 TRBV10-1 NA TRBD1 TGCGCCAGCAGTGCATCGACAGGGACGAACACTGAAGCTTTCTTT CASSASTGTNTEAFF
TRBJ2-2 TRBV3-1/TRBV3-2 NA TRBD2 TGTGCCAGCAGCCACCTAGCGGGGGGCTCTACCGGGGAGCTGTTTTTT CASSHLAGGSTGELFF
TRBJ2-3 TRBV19 NA NA TGTGCCAGCCGACCTGAGGCCCGGGTAGATACGCAGTATTTT CASRPEARVDTQYF
TRBJ2-7 TRBV7-2 few NA TGTGCCAGCAGCCCGGGCTTAGGACGGGGGAAGAACGAGCAGTACTTC CASSPGLGRGKNEQYF
TRBJ2-7 TRBV6-1 NA TRBD2 TGTGCCAGCAGTCGGACTAGCGGGGGGTACGAGCAGTACTTC CASSRTSGGYEQYF
TRBJ2-5 TRBV15 NA TRBD1 TGTGCCACCAGCATGGGACAGGGGGCGAGAGAGACCCAGTACTTC CATSMGQGARETQYF
TRBJ2-1 TRBV11-2 NA TRBD2 TGTGCCAGCAGCCCGGGCCCTAGCGGGGGGAATTACAATGAGCAGTTCTTC CASSPGPSGGNYNEQFF
TRBJ1-3 TRBV9 few NA TGTGCCAGCAGCGCAGGACAGCCGCCCCTCTCTGGAAACACCATATATTTT CASSAGQPPLSGNTIYF
TRBJ1-5 TRBV19 NA TRBD1 TGTGCCAGTAGTATTGCACAGGGGACCAATCAGCCCCAGCATTTT CASSIAQGTNQPQHF
TRBJ1-1 TRBV28 few NA TGTGCCAGCAGTTTCCAGCGGGGGACCGCTGAAGCTTTCTTT CASSFQRGTAEAFF
TRBJ2-7 TRBV6-1 NA TRBD1 TGTGCCAGCAGTGAAGCCCCCGGACAGGCCTACGAGCAGTACTTC CASSEAPGQAYEQYF
TRBJ2-3 TRBV10-3 few TRBD2 TGTGCCATCAGCAACCCACTAAGCGGGGGCACAGATACGCAGTATTTT CAISNPLSGGTDTQYF
TRBJ2-7 TRBV28 NA NA TGTGCCAGCAGTCGACCCGGGGGATTCTACGAGCAGTACTTC CASSRPGGFYEQYF
TRBJ2-5 TRBV28 NA TRBD1 TGTGCCAGCAGCCAAACTAGGGGGCGAGAGGGTGAGACCCAGTACTTC CASSQTRGREGETQYF
TRBJ1-6 TRBV5-1 few TRBD1 TGCGCCAGCAGCCCTGTAGGACAGGGAAATAATTCACCCCTCCACTTT CASSPVGQGNNSPLHF
TRBJ1-2 TRBV27 once TRBD1 TGTGCCAGCAGTGGGGACAGGGGAAGCTATGGCTACACCTTC CASSGDRGSYGYTF
TRBJ1-3 TRBV5-1 once TRBD1 TGCGCCAGCAGCTTTGGACAGGGGGCCGGAAACACCATATATTTT CASSFGQGAGNTIYF
TRBJ2-7 TRBV12-3/TRBV12-4 NA TRBD1 TGTGCCAGCAGTTTGATACAGGGGGTCGAGCAGTACTTC CASSLIQGVEQYF
TRBJ2-3 TRBV7-2 NA NA TGTGCCAGCAGTTCGGTCACAGATACGCAGTATTTT CASSSVTDTQYF
TRBJ1-1 TRBV3-1/TRBV3-2 NA TRBD1 TGTGCCAGCAGCCCTACAGGGGGGCTGAACACTGAAGCTTTCTTT CASSPTGGLNTEAFF
TRBJ1-1 TRBV13 NA TRBD1 TGTGCCAGCAGCGCTCCGGGACAGCCCACTGAAGCTTTCTTT CASSAPGQPTEAFF
TRBJ2-5 TRBV2 once TRBD1 TGTGCCAGCAGTGGGGACAGGGGGCGACAAGAGACCCAGTACTTC CASSGDRGRQETQYF
TRBJ2-5 TRBV5-5 NA TRBD1 TGTGCCAGCAGCTTGGGGCAGGGGGCAGGGGAGACCCAGTACTTC CASSLGQGAGETQYF
TRBJ1-2 TRBV3-1/TRBV3-2 once NA TGTGCCAGCAGCCAAGATATCAGAGGGCAGGGGAGATGGCTAGATGATGGCTACACCTTC CASSQDIRGQGRWLDDGYTF
TRBJ2-1 TRBV28 NA NA TGTGCCAGCAGTTTATTGGGGCAGGGGAGTTACAATGAGCAGTTCTTC CASSLLGQGSYNEQFF
TRBJ1-4 TRBV5-1 NA NA TGCGCCAGCAGCCCGCACGGTGCAACTAATGAAAAACTGTTTTTT CASSPHGATNEKLFF
TRBJ2-7 TRBV6-5 once NA TGTGCCAGCATCACTGCAGGGTACTCCTACGAGCAGTACTTC CASITAGYSYEQYF
TRBJ2-3 TRBV28 NA TRBD2 TGTGCCAGCAGGCGACTAGCGGGGGGCCTAAGCACAGATACGCAGTATTTT CASRRLAGGLSTDTQYF
TRBJ1-1 TRBV5-1 NA NA TGCGCCAGCAGAGCAACTGCCGGGACAAACACTGAAGCTTTCTTT CASRATAGTNTEAFF